The 16 T cell receptor beta chains given below trace back to one sample, sequenced in a study of blood T cells in healthy people across ages. The authors ran a second PCR of about 6 to 11 cycles using a sample-barcoded 5' primer and a J-beta primer mix. MiXCR, applied by TCRdb to the 5' RACE reads, yields one record per CDR3 protein. The sample holds about 630,000 distinct CDR3 sequences, 21% seen once. Sequenced input: blood. Receptor source: a man between 65 and 80 years old in good health.

This clonotype came up a few times. The V and J genes are TRBV12-3 or TRBV12-4 and TRBJ2-3; D not resolved. The CDR3 has 15 amino acids. V shed 5 bases and J shed 0 bases, with 12 bases lying between them. Here the CDR3 reads CASSPRVGSTDTQYF. CDR3 bases: TGTGCCAGCAGTCCCCGAGTAGGTAGCACAGATACGCAGTATTTT.

This clonotype showed up just a few times. V is TRBV11-2 and J is TRBJ2-5; D may be TRBD1 or TRBD2 (5 bases each). The CDR3 has 14 amino acids. CDR1 and CDR2 from the germline V gene are SGHAT and FQNNGV. The V gene lost 5 bases and the J gene lost 4 bases, with 14 bases spanning the gap. Here the CDR3 reads CASSIPGAGETQYF. The CDR3 nucleotides are TGTGCCAGCAGCATCCCCGGGGCGGGAGAGACCCAGTACTTC.

As regards this clonotype: At one end the junction does not follow the germline gene, possibly because of a read error. The rearrangement joins TRBV5-1 to TRBJ2-7; 9 positions match TRBD1. CDR3 length equals 16 residues. Germline CDR1 reads SGHRS; CDR2 reads YFSETQ. CDR3 coding DNA: TGTGCCAGCAGCTTGCGCCCGGGACAGGGCGACTCCGAGCAGTACTTC. Amino acids: CASSLRPGQGDSEQYF.

CDR3: CASSLDRGPWGYTF. The CDR3 DNA reads TGTGCCAGCAGCTTGGACAGGGGGCCCTGGGGCTACACCTTC. The gene calls are TRBV7-9 and TRBJ1-2; 11 bases align to TRBD1. Per the germline V gene, CDR1 is SEHNR and CDR2 is FQNEAQ (reference sequence). This CDR3 spans 14 amino acids. V was clipped by 3 bases and J by 8 bases; unmatched bases: 5.

The sample holds a few counts of this clonotype. The V and J genes are TRBV24-1 and TRBJ2-1, with D unresolved. Germline V gives CDR1 KGHDR, CDR2 SFDVKD. Trimming stripped 4 bases from V and 6 bases from J, with 6 bases between. CDR3 length: 12 amino acids. Written as DNA, the CDR3 is TGTGCCACCAGTGAGGATTTCAATGAGCAGTTCTTC. It specifies CATSEDFNEQFF.

The genes are TRBV29-1 and TRBJ2-4; the D gene is possibly TRBD1 (5 bases). The length of the CDR3 is 12 residues. Trimming cost V 7 bases and J 3 bases, with 10 bases left between them. In germline, CDR1 is SQVTM, CDR2 ANQGSEA. The DNA of the CDR3 is TGCAGCGGGGGCACAAGCAAAAACATTCAGTACTTC. It encodes CSGGTSKNIQYF.

A note on this clonotype: The junction and the germline gene differ at one end; a read error may be behind it. This rearrangement joins TRBV7-8 to TRBJ1-1, with 9 bases identical to TRBD1. The CDR3 is 14 residues long. Germline assignment: CDR1 SGHVS and CDR2 FQNEAQ. CDR3 region: CVSSLGTGRTEAFF. The CDR3 nucleotides are TGTGTCAGCAGCCTCGGGACAGGGAGAACTGAAGCTTTCTTT.

The genes are TRBV9 and TRBJ2-3; the D call may be TRBD1 or TRBD2 (5 bases each). The V end was cut by 3 bases, the J end by 2 bases, with 13 bases between. This CDR3 has 15 residues. Germline lookup yields CDR1 SGDLS and CDR2 YYNGEE. The CDR3 sequence: CASSARDGNTDTQYF. The CDR3 DNA is TGTGCCAGCAGCGCCCGGGACGGAAACACAGATACGCAGTATTTT. Looking up the rest from reference TRBV9 and TRBJ2-3 gives the full variable domain: DSGVTQTPKHLITATGQRVTLRCSPRSGDLSVYWYQQSLDQGLQFLIQYYNGEERAKGNILERFSAQQFPDLHSELNLSSLELGDSALYFCASSARDGNTDTQYFGPGTRLTVL.

This clonotype has only a few counts. This chain links TRBV7-9 with TRBJ2-3; possibly TRBD2 for D (6 bases). The germline V gene encodes CDR1 SEHNR and CDR2 FQNEAQ (reference sequence). The CDR3 runs 14 residues. Trimming stripped 2 bases from V and 4 bases from J, with 10 bases between. The CDR3: CASSLSRESDTQYF. DNA for the CDR3: TGTGCCAGCAGCTTATCCCGGGAGTCAGATACGCAGTATTTT.

This clonotype was observed a few times. The chain employs TRBV7-9 and TRBJ2-7; D might be TRBD1 (5 bases). V lost 7 bases, J lost 2 bases, and 9 bases lay in between. Germline V CDR1 and CDR2: SEHNR, FQNEAQ (reference sequence). CDR3 length: 12 residues. The CDR3, as DNA: TGTGCCAGCACCCTAGGGGCCTACGAGCAGTACTTC. It codes for CASTLGAYEQYF.

There are a few counts of this clonotype. The V call is TRBV29-1, the J call TRBJ2-1, with no clear D. The germline V gene encodes CDR1 SQVTM and CDR2 ANQGSEA. Trimming stripped 0 bases from V and 1 base from J, with 4 bases between. The CDR3 has 13 amino acids. CDR3 sequence (DNA): TGCAGCGTTGAAGATTATTCCTACAATGAGCAGTTCTTC. It is translated as CSVEDYSYNEQFF.

For this clonotype: An end of the junction differs from the germline gene, which may be a read error. The rearrangement uses TRBV28 and TRBJ1-2; 9 bases agree with TRBD1. Germline CDR1 MDHEN, CDR2 SYDVKM. The CDR3 contains 14 residues. CDR3 protein: CTSSLGTGIYGYTF. The DNA of the CDR3 is TGTACCAGCAGCCTCGGGACAGGGATCTATGGCTACACCTTC.

This chain links TRBV11-2 with TRBJ2-4; 7 bases map to TRBD1. From germline, CDR1 is SGHAT and CDR2 FQNNGV. V was pared by 5 bases and J by 4 bases, with 8 bases of the junction left unmatched. The CDR3 runs 15 residues. The CDR3 DNA follows: TGTGCCAGCAGCCTAGGGACAGTAAATAAAAACATTCAGTACTTC. It is translated as CASSLGTVNKNIQYF.

This chain connects TRBV10-2 to TRBJ1-6; D perhaps matches TRBD1 (6 bases). Trimming stripped 2 bases from V and 7 bases from J, with 15 bases between. This CDR3 contains 16 residues. Germline V gene data show CDR1 as WSHSY and CDR2 as SAAADI. The CDR3 bases are TGCGCCAGCAGTGAGAAAGGGGGTGCGAGCAATTCACCCCTCCACTTT. Its protein product is CASSEKGGASNSPLHF.

As regards this clonotype: At one end, the junction sequence differs from germline, possibly due to a read error. CDR3 sequence reads: CASSLDGRNTGELLF. The CDR3 DNA is TGCGCCAGCAGCTTGGACGGGAGGAACACCGGGGAGCTGCTTTTT. This chain links TRBV5-1 with TRBJ2-2; the match to TRBD2 covers 7 bases. Per germline, CDR1 SGHRS and CDR2 YFSETQ. CDR3 size: 15 residues.

Details on this clonotype: A junction boundary mismatches the germline segment, possibly from a read error. V gene TRBV12-3 or TRBV12-4 combines with J gene TRBJ2-1, with unresolved D. The length of the CDR3 is 12 residues. CDR3 bases: TGTGCCAGCAGTAGGGCCAACAATGTGCAGTTCTTC. It is translated as CASSRANNVQFF.